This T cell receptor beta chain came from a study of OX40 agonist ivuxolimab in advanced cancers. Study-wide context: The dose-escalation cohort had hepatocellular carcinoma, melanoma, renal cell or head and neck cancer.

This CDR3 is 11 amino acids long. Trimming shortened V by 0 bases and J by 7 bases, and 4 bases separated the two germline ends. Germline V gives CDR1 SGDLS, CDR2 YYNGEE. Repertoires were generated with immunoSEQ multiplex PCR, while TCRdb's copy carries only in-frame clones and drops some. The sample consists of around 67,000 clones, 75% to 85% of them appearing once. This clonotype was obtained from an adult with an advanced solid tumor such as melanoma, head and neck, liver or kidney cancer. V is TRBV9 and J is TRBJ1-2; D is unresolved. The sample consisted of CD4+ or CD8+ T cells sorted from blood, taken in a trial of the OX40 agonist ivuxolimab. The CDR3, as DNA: TGTGCCAGCAGCGTAGGAAGTGGCTACACCTTC. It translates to CASSVGSGYTF.